This T cell receptor beta chain was profiled in a study of technical replicates of blood from a handful of donors. The CDR3 is 12 amino acids. The germline V and J ends were trimmed by 3 bases and 0 bases, with 5 bases remaining between them. Germline V gives CDR1 GTSNPN, CDR2 SVGIG (reference sequence). Assay: immunoSEQ multiplex PCR; the TCRdb copy retains only in-frame clones and omits some. The sample contains 60,000 to 85,000 clones, roughly 96% of which appear only once. The sequenced sample was T cells isolated from PBMCs. The receptor comes from a human donor in good health. The V gene is TRBV30, the J gene TRBJ2-5; D is undetermined. The CDR3 is CAWRRYQETQYF. DNA of the CDR3: TGTGCCTGGAGGAGGTACCAAGAGACCCAGTACTTC. Full variable domain (remainder filled in from reference TRBV30 and TRBJ2-5): SQTIHQWPATLVQPVGSPLSLECTVEGTSNPNLYWYRQAAGRGLQLLFYSVGIGQISSEVPQNLSASRPQDRQFILSSKKLLLSDSGFYLCAWRRYQETQYFGPGTRLLVL.